In this sample, the clone carrying this T cell receptor (beta chain) turned up many times. Its specificity is unknown. The sample is drawn from a study of T cells after posttransplantation cyclophosphamide. Busulfan-fludarabine conditioning, marrow transplant, and cyclophosphamide on days +3 and +4 were administered. Per the germline V gene, CDR1 is MNHEY and CDR2 is SMNVEV (reference sequence). Trimming took off 3 bases at V and 4 bases at J, with 17 bases between the two ends. This CDR3 has 16 residues. Libraries were prepared by immunoSEQ multiplex PCR; TCRdb keeps only in-frame clonotypes and omits some of them. The sample has some 18,000 clones, none seen only once. Study-wide results and limits: TRB overlap between skin or GI tissue T cells and blood was limited. Donor CD8+ memory clones often dominated recipient blood repertoires at later times. Recipient CMV seropositivity and CMV reactivation strongly tracked TRB clonality.

The material was PBMCs, obtained after allogeneic stem cell transplant with posttransplant cyclophosphamide. The J gene is TRBJ2-3, the V gene TRBV27, with a possible D match to TRBD2 (5 bases). This TCR was recovered from a female patient under 45 who received an allogeneic stem cell transplant from a related donor, was CMV-positive, and had no GVHD. Some T cells may arise from the graft donor. In DNA, the CDR3 is TGTGCCAGCAGTTTCCTTCGGGAACTTGGTCCAGATACGCAGTATTTT. As protein: CASSFLRELGPDTQYF.